Listed here are 28 T cell receptor beta chains from one sample, sequenced in a study of cytomegalovirus exposure and HLA in healthy donors. It was with 60 Vbeta and 13 Jbeta primers that the PCR ran. Assay: immunoSEQ multiplex PCR; the TCRdb copy retains only in-frame clones and omits some. The sample lists about 130,000 clones; about 80% were seen once. Material: PBMCs. The receptors here all came from a man under 40 in good health and CMV-seronegative.

About this clone: Germline is not matched at one junction end, which may reflect a read error. The chain combines TRBV4-2 with TRBJ2-1, with TRBD1 matching 7 bases. The CDR3 has 13 residues. Germline V CDR1 and CDR2: LGHNA, YNFKEQ. The CDR3 reads CASSPKPGQRSLF. CDR3 nucleotides: TGTGCCAGCAGCCCGAAACCGGGACAGCGATCCCTCTTC.

This clone was counted between two and nine times. The chain links TRBV18 to TRBJ2-6; weak D call: TRBD2 (6 bases). The length of the CDR3 is 16 residues. Germline loops: CDR1 KGHSH, CDR2 LQKENI. V was trimmed by 6 bases and J by 2 bases, leaving 14 bases between them. The CDR3 here is CASSALEGTGANVLTF. In DNA, the CDR3 is TGTGCCAGCTCTGCTTTGGAGGGGACTGGGGCCAACGTCCTGACTTTC. The entire variable domain, with the rest obtained from reference TRBV18 and TRBJ2-6, is as follows: NAGVMQNPRHLVRRRGQEARLRCSPMKGHSHVYWYRQLPEEGLKFMVYLQKENIIDESGMPKERFSAEFPKEGPSILRIQQVVRGDSAAYFCASSALEGTGANVLTFGAGSRLTVL.

The chain couples TRBV27 to TRBJ2-3; no clear D. CDR1 and CDR2 from the germline V gene are MNHEY and SMNVEV (reference sequence). The CDR3 length is 14 residues. The germline V and J ends were trimmed by 6 bases and 1 base, with 11 bases remaining between them. The CDR3 region has the DNA TGTGCCAGCAGCTTCGTAGAGGGCACAGATACGCAGTATTTT. Its translation: CASSFVEGTDTQYF.

The V and J genes are TRBV27 and TRBJ1-1, with TRBD1 matching 8 bases. The CDR3 totals 14 residues. V lost 1 base and J lost 6; bases outside the gene matches: 4. Germline V gives CDR1 MNHEY, CDR2 SMNVEV (reference sequence). The CDR3 DNA follows: TGTGCCAGCAGTTTATTCAGGGGGCACCCTGAAGCTTTCTTT. Translation gives CASSLFRGHPEAFF.

V usage is TRBV2 and J usage is TRBJ2-1, with 8 nucleotides matching TRBD1. V lost 6 bases and J lost 8; bases outside the gene matches: 9. The CDR3 consists of 14 residues. Germline values: CDR1 SNHLY, CDR2 FYNNEI. CDR3 in amino acids: CASRGQGSVHEQFF. Here the CDR3 DNA reads TGTGCCAGCAGAGGACAGGGATCTGTACATGAGCAGTTCTTC. The full variable domain, its missing parts supplied by reference TRBV2 and TRBJ2-1, is EPEVTQTPSHQVTQMGQEVILRCVPISNHLYFYWYRQILGQKVEFLVSFYNNEISEKSEIFDDQFSVERPDGSNFTLKIRSTKLEDSAMYFCASRGQGSVHEQFFGPGTRLTVL.

The chain links TRBV27 to TRBJ2-1, with a weak D call TRBD2 (7 bases). Germline CDR1 reads MNHEY; CDR2 reads SMNVEV (reference sequence). The ends were cut back, 4 bases at V and 2 bases at J, with 15 bases in the middle. This CDR3 contains 16 residues. CDR3 loop: CASSSAPGGPYNEQFF. The CDR3 DNA reads TGTGCCAGCAGTTCAGCCCCGGGGGGCCCCTACAATGAGCAGTTCTTC.

This clone has only a few counts. The chain recombines TRBV28 with TRBJ2-1; the match to TRBD2 covers 15 bases. Losses at the gene ends were 6 bases for V and 7 bases for J; bases not matched to a gene: 4. Germline V CDR1 and CDR2: MDHEN, SYDVKM. This CDR3 spans 15 amino acids. CDR3 region: CASRGLAGGKNEQFF. The CDR3 DNA is TGTGCCAGCAGAGGACTAGCGGGAGGGAAGAATGAGCAGTTCTTC.

The genes are TRBV11-2 and TRBJ2-7; 14 bases are a match to TRBD2. The CDR3 length is 16 residues. Germline V gene sequence: CDR1 SGHAT, CDR2 FQNNGV. J lost 4 bases, V lost 0 bases, and 2 bases had no gene match. CDR3 loop: CASSLDRLAGGYEQYF. CDR3 DNA sequence: TGTGCCAGCAGCTTAGATAGACTAGCGGGAGGGTACGAGCAGTACTTC. The full variable domain, its missing parts supplied by reference TRBV11-2 and TRBJ2-7, is EAGVAQSPRYKIIEKRQSVAFWCNPISGHATLYWYQQILGQGPKLLIQFQNNGVVDDSQLPKDRFSAERLKGVDSTLKIQPAKLEDSAVYLCASSLDRLAGGYEQYFGPGTRLTVT.

The CDR3 DNA reads TGTGCCACCAGCTTACTAGCAGGCACAGATACGCAGTATTTT. Translation: CATSLLAGTDTQYF. V is TRBV15 and J is TRBJ2-3; D perhaps matches TRBD2 (6 bases). This CDR3 region has 14 residues. Germline V gene sequence: CDR1 LNHNV, CDR2 YYDKDF (reference sequence). Trimming removed 5 bases from V and 1 base from J, with 10 bases in between.

CDR3 nucleotides: TGTGCCATCAGTGAGATTAGCGGGGGGGACATTCAGTACTTC. Amino acids: CAISEISGGDIQYF. The rearrangement links TRBV10-3 to TRBJ2-4; 11 bases agree with TRBD2. V shed 2 bases, J shed 8 bases, and the junction held 2 bases outside the gene matches. The CDR3 runs 14 residues. Germline V gives CDR1 ENHRY, CDR2 SYGVKD.

This clone was counted between two and nine times. The chain couples TRBV12-2 to TRBJ1-4. TRBV12-2 is a pseudogene segment. CDR3 length: 13 residues. As DNA, the CDR3 is TGTGCAAGTCGCTTAGCGTGGCGGCGGAAACTGTTTTTT. It specifies CASRLAWRRKLFF.

The CDR3 DNA is TGCGCCAGCAGCTTGATGGGGGGATCGAACACTGAAGCTTTCTTT. The encoded protein is CASSLMGGSNTEAFF. This rearrangement joins TRBV5-1 to TRBJ1-1; D may be TRBD1 (5 bases). Germline CDR1 reads SGHRS; CDR2 reads YFSETQ. The CDR3 contains 15 residues. V was cut by 1 base and J by 1 base, with 11 bases left in between. Using reference TRBV5-1 and TRBJ1-1 for the parts outside the CDR3, the full variable domain is KAGVTQTPRYLIKTRGQQVTLSCSPISGHRSVSWYQQTPGQGLQFLFEYFSETQRNKGNFPGRFSGRQFSNSRSEMNVSTLELGDSALYLCASSLMGGSNTEAFFGQGTRLTVV.

CDR3 sequence reads: CASPRYGTHGEQYF. The CDR3 nucleotides read TGTGCCAGTCCGCGTTACGGGACACACGGCGAGCAGTACTTC. The chain couples TRBV6-1 to TRBJ2-7; perhaps TRBD1 as D (6 bases). The CDR3 consists of 14 residues. CDR1 is MNHNS, CDR2 SASEGT, per germline. Trimming removed 9 bases at V and 6 bases at J, with 21 bases between.

This clone was observed a few times. The chain recombines TRBV7-2 with TRBJ1-2; 9 bases map to TRBD1. CDR1 is SGHTA and CDR2 is FQGNSA in the germline V gene. There are 15 residues in the CDR3. The V segment lost 2 bases and the J segment 8 bases; nucleotides outside the gene matches: 9. In DNA, the CDR3 is TGTGCCAGCAGCTTACTTCGGGGACAGGGCAACGGCTACACCTTC. Amino acid sequence: CASSLLRGQGNGYTF.

This clone has only a few counts. The chain is built from TRBV23-1 and TRBJ2-7; the D gene is possibly TRBD1 (5 bases). TRBV23-1 is annotated as an ORF whose role is uncertain. The CDR3 sequence is 16 residues long. The V end was cut by 0 bases, the J end by 2 bases, with 14 bases between. The CDR3 nucleotides read TGCGCCAGCAGTCAATCGAGGTCCTTCAGGGCCTACGAGCAGTACTTC. Its translation: CASSQSRSFRAYEQYF.

The chain recombines TRBV19 with TRBJ2-1, with TRBD1 matching 9 bases. Per the germline V gene, CDR1 is LNHDA and CDR2 is SQIVND (reference sequence). Losses at the gene ends were 6 bases for V and 5 bases for J; bases not matched to a gene: 5. The CDR3 is made up of 14 amino acids. The DNA for the CDR3 is TGTGCCAGTAGGACAGGGGGTAGTAACAATGAGCAGTTCTTC. Its protein product is CASRTGGSNNEQFF.

As DNA, the CDR3 is TGTGCCATCAGCTATGACACCTCCTACGAGCAGTACTTC. Amino acid sequence: CAISYDTSYEQYF. The chain uses TRBV10-3 and TRBJ2-5, with unresolved D. The better agreement between TRBJ2-7 and the DNA end casts doubt on the J call. CDR1 ENHRY and CDR2 SYGVKD come from the germline V gene. The CDR3 covers 13 residues.

This sequence joins TRBV6-5 and TRBJ2-1; 8 bases line up with TRBD2. V was clipped by 0 bases and J by 3 bases; unmatched bases: 4. Germline CDR1 and CDR2: MNHEY and SVGAGI. This CDR3 region has 16 residues. The CDR3 DNA follows: TGTGCCAGCAGTTACTCGCTTAGCGGGGTCTACAATGAGCAGTTCTTC. As protein: CASSYSLSGVYNEQFF.

This chain connects TRBV5-1 to TRBJ1-6; TRBD1 aligns across 9 bases. V dropped 2 bases and J dropped 6; count of bases not matched to a gene: 6. CDR3 length: 16 residues. Germline V gives CDR1 SGHRS, CDR2 YFSETQ. DNA of the CDR3: TGCGCCAGCAGCTTTACTGGACAGGGGTTTAATTCACCCCTCCACTTT. Translation: CASSFTGQGFNSPLHF.

This clone was detected only a few times. V is TRBV30 and J is TRBJ1-1, with D possibly matching TRBD1 (5 bases). Germline values: CDR1 GTSNPN, CDR2 SVGIG (reference sequence). Trimming left V 2 bases short and J 4 bases short, with 11 bases between. The CDR3 is 13 amino acids. The chain's CDR3 is CAWSLPGGTEAFF. The CDR3 bases are TGTGCCTGGAGTTTACCGGGGGGCACTGAAGCTTTCTTT.

The count of this clone is one. The genes are TRBV29-1 and TRBJ2-1, with TRBD1 matching over 7 bases. V lost 6 bases to trimming and J lost 0 bases; unmatched junction nucleotides: 8. The CDR3 sequence is 15 residues long. Germline CDR1 is SQVTM and CDR2 is ANQGSEA. CDR3 in amino acids: CSVGKGTDSYNEQFF. For the CDR3, the DNA is TGCAGCGTCGGTAAAGGGACAGACTCCTACAATGAGCAGTTCTTC.

The chain employs TRBV4-3 and TRBJ2-3, with D tentatively TRBD1 (5 bases). The germline gives CDR1 LGHNA, CDR2 YSLEER. The CDR3 sequence is 14 residues long. Deletions cut 0 bases from V and 3 bases from J, with 7 bases between. Here the CDR3 reads CASSQDQGTDTQYF. The CDR3 bases are TGCGCCAGCAGCCAAGATCAGGGAACAGATACGCAGTATTTT.

V and J are TRBV30 and TRBJ2-5; D possibly corresponds to TRBD1 (6 bases). Germline CDR1 and CDR2: GTSNPN and SVGIG (reference sequence). This CDR3 contains 14 residues. The V and J ends lost 3 bases and 4 bases respectively, with 15 bases between them. The chain's CDR3 is CAWREYRERETQYF. DNA of the CDR3: TGTGCCTGGAGGGAATACAGGGAGCGAGAGACCCAGTACTTC. Filled out from reference TRBV30 and TRBJ2-5, the complete variable domain reads SQTIHQWPATLVQPVGSPLSLECTVEGTSNPNLYWYRQAAGRGLQLLFYSVGIGQISSEVPQNLSASRPQDRQFILSSKKLLLSDSGFYLCAWREYRERETQYFGPGTRLLVL.

In its sample, this clone was seen once. The chain recombines TRBV7-2 with TRBJ1-1; 8 nucleotides match TRBD1. The CDR3 totals 14 residues. Germline V CDR1 and CDR2: SGHTA, FQGNSA. V lost 4 bases, J lost 6 bases, and 7 bases stayed unmatched. The CDR3 region is CASSWDRQNAEAFF. Here the CDR3 DNA reads TGTGCCAGCAGCTGGGACAGGCAAAACGCTGAAGCTTTCTTT.

CDR3 coding DNA: TGCAGCGTTAGAGGACAGGCCGGGACTGAAGCTTTCTTT. Protein: CSVRGQAGTEAFF. The V gene is TRBV29-1, the J gene TRBJ1-1; the match to TRBD1 covers 7 bases. Trimming took 5 bases from V and 5 from J; bases not matched to a gene: 8. The CDR3 length is 13 residues. Germline loops: CDR1 SQVTM, CDR2 ANQGSEA.

The chain carries TRBV28 and TRBJ1-2, with 7 nucleotides matching TRBD1. Germline CDR1 MDHEN, CDR2 SYDVKM. The CDR3 spans 14 residues. The V gene end was trimmed by 2 bases and the J gene end by 7 bases; junction bases not matched to a gene: 7. CDR3 sequence: CASSLNRGAGGYTF. CDR3 coding DNA: TGTGCCAGCAGTTTAAACAGGGGAGCGGGTGGCTACACCTTC.

The V gene is TRBV9, the J gene TRBJ1-1; a possible D gene is TRBD1 (6 bases). Germline V gene sequence: CDR1 SGDLS, CDR2 YYNGEE. The CDR3 is 13 residues long. The V end lost 4 bases, the J end lost 10 bases, and 17 bases lay between the germline ends. The CDR3: CASSPGTPGGAFF. DNA for the CDR3: TGTGCCAGCAGCCCCGGGACACCCGGAGGAGCTTTCTTT. Drawing the rest from reference TRBV9 and TRBJ1-1, the complete variable domain is DSGVTQTPKHLITATGQRVTLRCSPRSGDLSVYWYQQSLDQGLQFLIQYYNGEERAKGNILERFSAQQFPDLHSELNLSSLELGDSALYFCASSPGTPGGAFFGQGTRLTVV.

The rearrangement joins TRBV27 to TRBJ2-3; TRBD2 matches at 8 bases. The CDR3 extends over 15 amino acids. Germline values: CDR1 MNHEY, CDR2 SMNVEV (reference sequence). J was trimmed by 4 bases and V by 2 bases; bases with no gene match: 5. CDR3 amino acids: CASSLTGGAADTQYF. The CDR3 DNA is TGTGCCAGCAGTTTAACCGGGGGGGCTGCAGATACGCAGTATTTT.